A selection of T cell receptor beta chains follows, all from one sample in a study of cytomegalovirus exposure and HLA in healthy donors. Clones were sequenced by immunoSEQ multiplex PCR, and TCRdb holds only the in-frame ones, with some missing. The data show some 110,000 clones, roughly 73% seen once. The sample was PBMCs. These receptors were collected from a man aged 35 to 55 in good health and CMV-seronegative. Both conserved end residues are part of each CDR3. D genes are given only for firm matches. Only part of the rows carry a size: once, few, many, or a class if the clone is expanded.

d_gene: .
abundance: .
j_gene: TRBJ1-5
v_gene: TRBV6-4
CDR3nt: TGTGCCAGCAGACACGGGGGGGCGAGTCAGCCCCAGCATTTT
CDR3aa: CASRHGGASQPQHF

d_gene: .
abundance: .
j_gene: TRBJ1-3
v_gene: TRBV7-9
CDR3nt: TGTGCCAGCAGCCCAGGAGGTATGGGCTCTGGAAACACCATATATTTT
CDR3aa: CASSPGGMGSGNTIYF

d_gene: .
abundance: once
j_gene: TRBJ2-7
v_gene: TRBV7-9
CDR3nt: TGTGCCAGCAGCTTAACTGCAGGGTCCTACGAGCAGTACTTC
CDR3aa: CASSLTAGSYEQYF

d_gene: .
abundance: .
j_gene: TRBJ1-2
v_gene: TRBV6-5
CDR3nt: TGTGCCGGAAAGAGGGGGAAAGCGGATGGCTACACCTTC
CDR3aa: CAGKRGKADGYTF

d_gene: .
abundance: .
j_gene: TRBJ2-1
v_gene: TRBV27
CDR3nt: TGTGCCAGCAGAAACAGTGTAACAGGGTTAGTCAATGAGCAGTTCTTC
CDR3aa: CASRNSVTGLVNEQFF

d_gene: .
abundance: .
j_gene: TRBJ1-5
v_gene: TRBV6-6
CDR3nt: TGTGCCAGCAGTTATCGGACGGGGGGTGATCAGCCCCAGCATTTT
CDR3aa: CASSYRTGGDQPQHF

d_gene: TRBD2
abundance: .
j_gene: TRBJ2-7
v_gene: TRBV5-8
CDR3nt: TGTGCCAGCAGCGGTCCCGGGACTAGCGCACCCTACGAGCAGTACTTC
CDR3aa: CASSGPGTSAPYEQYF

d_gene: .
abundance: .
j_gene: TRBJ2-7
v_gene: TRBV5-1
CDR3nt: TGCGCCAGCAGCTTGGCCGGGGGGCCCTACGAGCAGTACTTC
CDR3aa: CASSLAGGPYEQYF

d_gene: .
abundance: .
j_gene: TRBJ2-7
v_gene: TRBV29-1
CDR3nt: TGCAGCGTTGTGGTGGGAGCCTACGAGCAGTACTTC
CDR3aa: CSVVVGAYEQYF

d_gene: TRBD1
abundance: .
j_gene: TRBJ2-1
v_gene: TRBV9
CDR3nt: TGTGCCAGCAGCGGGGGACAGGAGACCCATGAGCAGTTCTTC
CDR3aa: CASSGGQETHEQFF

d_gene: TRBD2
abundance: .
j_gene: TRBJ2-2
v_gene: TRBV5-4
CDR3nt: TGTGCCAGCAGCACGGGACTAGCGGGGGGAGGTCGCACCGGGGAGCTGTTTTTT
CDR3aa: CASSTGLAGGGRTGELFF

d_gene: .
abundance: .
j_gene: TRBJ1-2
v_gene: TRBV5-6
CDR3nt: TGTGCCAGCGGACTTACTGATCGGTATGGCTACACCTTC
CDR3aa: CASGLTDRYGYTF

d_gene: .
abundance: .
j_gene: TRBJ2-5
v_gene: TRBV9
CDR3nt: TGTGCCAGCAGCATCAGCGGACGGAGCCAAGAGACCCAGTACTTC
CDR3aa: CASSISGRSQETQYF

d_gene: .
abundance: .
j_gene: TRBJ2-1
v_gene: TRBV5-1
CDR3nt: TGCGCCAGCAGCGGGCAGTTAGAGCTCCCGAATGAGCAGTTCTTC
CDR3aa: CASSGQLELPNEQFF

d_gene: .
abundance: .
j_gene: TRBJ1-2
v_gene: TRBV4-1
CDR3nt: TGCGCCAGCGGTAGACGGGGGGTGGGCTACACCTTC
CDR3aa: CASGRRGVGYTF

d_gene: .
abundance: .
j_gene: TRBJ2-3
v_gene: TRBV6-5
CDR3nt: TGTGCCAGCAGTTTCCGGGGGTCTAGCACAGATACGCAGTATTTT
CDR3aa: CASSFRGSSTDTQYF

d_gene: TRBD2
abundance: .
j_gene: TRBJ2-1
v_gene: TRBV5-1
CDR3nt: TGCGCCAGCAGGGAGGGACTAGCGGGGGCGGATGAGCAGTTCTTC
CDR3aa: CASREGLAGADEQFF

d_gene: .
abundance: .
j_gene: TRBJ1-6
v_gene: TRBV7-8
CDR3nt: TGTGCCAGCTTAGCGCAACCCAATTCACCCCTCCACTTT
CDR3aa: CASLAQPNSPLHF

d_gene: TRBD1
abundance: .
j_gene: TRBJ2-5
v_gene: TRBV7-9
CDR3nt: TGTGCCAGCAGCTTAGCTGGGACAGGGCAAGAGACCCAGTACTTC
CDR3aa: CASSLAGTGQETQYF

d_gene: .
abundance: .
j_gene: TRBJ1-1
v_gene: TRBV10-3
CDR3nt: TGTGCCATCAGTGATGGCCTTTCTGAAGCTTTCTTT
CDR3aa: CAISDGLSEAFF

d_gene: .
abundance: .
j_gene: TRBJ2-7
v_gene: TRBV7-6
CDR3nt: TGTGCCAGCAGCTTAGGGGGAGGGGGACAGGCAGGCTCCTACGAGCAGTACTTC
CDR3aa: CASSLGGGGQAGSYEQYF

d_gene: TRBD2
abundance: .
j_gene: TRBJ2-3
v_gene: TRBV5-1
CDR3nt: TGCGCCAGCAGCTCTACTAGCGGTAGCACAGATACGCAGTATTTT
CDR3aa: CASSSTSGSTDTQYF